The entry below describes one TCR beta chain. The CDR3 is 19 amino acids. Preparing the TCRbeta library involved the use of unique molecular identifiers. TCRdb analysed the PCR reads with MiXCR anew, one entry per CDR3 protein. The sample yields some 640,000 distinct CDR3 sequences, 16% seen once. The sample comes from a study of T-cell reconstitution after alpha-beta-depleted transplantation in children. The chain combines TRBV12-3 or TRBV12-4 with TRBJ2-3; TRBD2 is a possible D gene (7 bases). The clonotype comes from a human donor who donated a stem cell graft to a child with acute myeloid leukemia. Sequencing was performed on PBMCs from the stem cell graft donor, taken from the stem cell graft. CDR3 DNA sequence: TGTACCCGCTGTTTAGGTGGCGGGGGCTACCGACGTAGCACAGATACGCAGTATTTT. This translates into CTRCLGGGGYRRSTDTQYF.